This is a list of T cell receptor beta chains from one sample in a study of cytomegalovirus exposure and HLA in healthy donors. Some clones are missing from TCRdb's copy, which holds only in-frame ones; the method was immunoSEQ multiplex PCR. Of about 110,000 clones in the sample, 55% to 65% are singletons; the top ten hold 2% to 2.5%. The material sequenced was PBMCs. The receptors here all came from a woman aged 30 to 39 in good health and CMV-seronegative. CDR3s include the opening cysteine and the closing phenylalanine or tryptophan. D genes are given only for firm matches. Not all rows give a size; the values are once, few, many and, for expanded clones, a class.

- TRBJ2-1 TRBV5-1 few TGCGCCAGCAGTTATAGCAATGAGCAGTTCTTC CASSYSNEQFF
- TRBJ2-1 TRBV10-1 few TGCGCCAGCAGCCCAGGGGGGCCCGTTCCCTACAATGAGCAGTTCTTC CASSPGGPVPYNEQFF
TRBD1 TRBJ1-2 TRBV7-9 - TGTGCCAGCAGCCCAGGGGGCGACTATGGCTACACCTTC CASSPGGDYGYTF
TRBD1 TRBJ1-5 TRBV30 - TGTGCCTGGAGTCGGGCAGGGGGCTTGCAGCCCCAGCATTTT CAWSRAGGLQPQHF
TRBD2 TRBJ2-3 TRBV5-1 few TGCGCCAGCAGCAAAAGACTAGCGGGAGTGAGTGCAGATACGCAGTATTTT CASSKRLAGVSADTQYF
- TRBJ2-1 TRBV6-6 - TGTGCCAGCAGCCAGGGTCTTCAGTGGAATGAGCAGTTCTTC CASSQGLQWNEQFF
- TRBJ1-5 TRBV5-6 - TGTGCCAGCAGCTTAGCAGGGGTCCCCTTTAGCAATCAGCCCCAGCATTTT CASSLAGVPFSNQPQHF
TRBD1 TRBJ1-3 TRBV5-1 - TGCGCCAGCAGCGAAGGGACAGGCTCTGGAAACACCATATATTTT CASSEGTGSGNTIYF
- TRBJ1-1 TRBV2 - TGTACGAGACAGATGAACACTGAAGCTTTCTTT CTRQMNTEAFF
- TRBJ2-7 TRBV5-1 few TGCGCCAGCAGTTACTCCGGGACACTCAACGGGGAGCAGTACTTC CASSYSGTLNGEQYF
TRBD1 TRBJ1-1 TRBV7-9 - TGTGCCAGCAGCCAGGGACAGGACATACAAGCTTTCTTT CASSQGQDIQAFF
TRBD1 TRBJ1-1 TRBV2 - TGTGCCAGCGGACGTGAGACAGGGGCGGAAGCTTTCTTT CASGRETGAEAFF
- TRBJ2-1 TRBV6-5 - TGTGCCAGCAGCCCGGACTGGCTCGAGCAGTTCTTC CASSPDWLEQFF
TRBD2 TRBJ2-1 TRBV4-1 - TGCGCCAGCAGCCTGGGACTAGCGAAGAGCTCCTACAATGAGCAGTTCTTC CASSLGLAKSSYNEQFF
TRBD2 TRBJ2-1 TRBV7-2 - TGTGCCAGCAGCTTAGCATTAGCGGGAGGGTGGAATGAGCAGTTCTTC CASSLALAGGWNEQFF
- TRBJ2-3 TRBV2 - TGTGCCAGCAGTGACGGCGGGAAGGCTAGCACAGATACGCAGTATTTT CASSDGGKASTDTQYF
TRBD1 TRBJ1-2 TRBV4-1 few TGCGCCAGCAGCCAGGAGGACAGGGACTATGGCTACACCTTC CASSQEDRDYGYTF
- TRBJ2-6 TRBV7-2 - TGTGCCAGCAGACCTACAGGGACTGGGGCCAACGTCCTGACTTTC CASRPTGTGANVLTF
TRBD1 TRBJ2-7 TRBV6-1 - TGTGCCAGCAGAGCCGGGACAGGCGGCTACGAGCAGTACTTC CASRAGTGGYEQYF
- TRBJ2-1 TRBV5-6 many TGTGCCAGCAGCTCGTACAATGAGCAGTTCTTC CASSSYNEQFF
TRBD2 TRBJ2-2 TRBV27 - TGTGCCAGCAGTTCCCTAGCGGGAGGTGCCGGGGAGCTGTTTTTT CASSSLAGGAGELFF
- TRBJ1-1 TRBV9 - TGTGCCAGCAGCAGCCGGGACACCTCGTCTATCTTT CASSSRDTSSIF